This T cell receptor beta chain was observed in a study of blood T cell repertoires in COVID-19. Turning to the study itself: The United States, Italy and Spain provided the acute and convalescent COVID-19 samples. PBMCs, B-cell-depleted T cells, or T cells were the source of the cDNA or gDNA that made up the material.

Germline V CDR1 and CDR2: SEHNR, FQNEAQ (reference sequence). Trimming cost V 6 bases and J 7 bases; bases outside gene matches: 9. This CDR3 is built from 15 residues. As originally analysed: Researchers report that nucleated cell counts were estimated from reference gene primer amplification. Method: immunoSEQ multiplex PCR; TCRdb's copy keeps in-frame clones and lacks some. V and J calls and clone size follow that table, whereas D and trimming were derived from the DNA. Of 130,000 or so clones detected, approximately 88% appear once; the ten largest clones hold 1.4%. V gene TRBV7-9 combines with J gene TRBJ2-2; TRBD1 aligns across 9 bases. The clonotype was recovered from a man between 60 and 70 years old with acute or convalescent COVID-19. The sequenced material came from peripheral blood. Here the CDR3 reads CASRYAQGAVGELFF. Here the CDR3 DNA reads TGTGCCAGCAGATACGCACAGGGGGCCGTCGGGGAGCTGTTTTTT.